Listed below are T cell receptor beta chains from one sample, sequenced in a study of CD8 T cells in ankylosing spondylitis. TCRdb called the 5' RACE reads again in MiXCR, with one record for every CDR3 protein. The data hold more than 650,000 distinct CDR3 sequences, with approximately 12% observed a single time. Sample: blood, either unsorted or a sorted T cell fraction (not recorded which). These receptors all stem from a male donor with ankylosing spondylitis. CDR3s leave out the opening cysteine and the closing phenylalanine or tryptophan. D genes are given only for firm matches.

V: TRBV5-1; J: TRBJ2-1; D: NA; CDR3: ASSLGEHNEQF
V: TRBV18; J: TRBJ2-3; D: NA; CDR3: ASSPIVLATDTQY
V: TRBV20-1; J: TRBJ2-2; D: NA; CDR3: SAFPSGPGGELF
V: TRBV21-1; J: TRBJ2-5; D: NA; CDR3: ASSKAGSEETQY
V: TRBV20-1; J: TRBJ2-1; D: NA; CDR3: SSQPEWAGINEQF
V: TRBV28; J: TRBJ2-7; D: TRBD2; CDR3: ASRPSGSIGEQY
V: TRBV29-1; J: TRBJ2-3; D: NA; CDR3: SVRTQNTDTQY
V: TRBV7-9; J: TRBJ1-2; D: NA; CDR3: ASSPGPSYT
V: TRBV5-5; J: TRBJ2-3; D: TRBD1; CDR3: ASSYQGAHSTDTQY
V: TRBV15; J: TRBJ2-3; D: TRBD1; CDR3: ATSRGWDSPTQY
V: TRBV10-3; J: TRBJ2-7; D: TRBD1; CDR3: AISESLGQGALDEQY
V: TRBV3-1; J: TRBJ2-7; D: NA; CDR3: ASSQVVSHYEQY
V: TRBV6-1; J: TRBJ1-4; D: TRBD1; CDR3: ASKQGANEKLF
V: TRBV7-3; J: TRBJ1-6; D: NA; CDR3: ASSLIAGEYSPLH
V: TRBV7-2; J: TRBJ2-7; D: NA; CDR3: ASSFTDEQY
V: TRBV5-1; J: TRBJ2-3; D: TRBD2; CDR3: ASNLAGVITDTQY
V: TRBV25-1; J: TRBJ1-2; D: TRBD1; CDR3: ASSGWGQRGYT
V: TRBV6-1; J: TRBJ2-7; D: NA; CDR3: ASSKLQGGVYEQY
V: TRBV20-1; J: TRBJ1-5; D: NA; CDR3: SARGRLGQPQH
V: TRBV7-2; J: TRBJ1-2; D: NA; CDR3: ASSFVDGYT
V: TRBV2; J: TRBJ2-2; D: NA; CDR3: AISGGQILNTGELF
V: TRBV6-6; J: TRBJ1-2; D: NA; CDR3: ASSHGHKYGYT
V: TRBV24-1; J: TRBJ2-2; D: NA; CDR3: ATRFPGDAGELF
V: TRBV4-1; J: TRBJ1-5; D: NA; CDR3: ASSQAAGVKPQH
V: TRBV6-1; J: TRBJ1-6; D: NA; CDR3: ASSPRGFNSPLH
V: TRBV5-1; J: TRBJ1-2; D: TRBD1; CDR3: ASSRPSSRGLTLGYGYT
V: TRBV6-5; J: TRBJ2-7; D: TRBD1; CDR3: ASSYASQGASEQY
V: TRBV20-1; J: TRBJ1-1; D: NA; CDR3: SAPRQSNTEAF
V: TRBV29-1; J: TRBJ2-5; D: NA; CDR3: SVVHRPGETQY
V: TRBV20-1; J: TRBJ2-5; D: NA; CDR3: SARVAGRRETQY
V: TRBV20-1; J: TRBJ2-1; D: TRBD1; CDR3: SARDPDRVAEQF
V: TRBV28; J: TRBJ2-7; D: NA; CDR3: ASSSPTPYEQY
V: TRBV7-9; J: TRBJ2-1; D: TRBD2; CDR3: ASSFAGVEF
V: TRBV5-1; J: TRBJ2-3; D: NA; CDR3: ASSVDREGDTQY
V: TRBV6-1; J: TRBJ2-7; D: TRBD1; CDR3: ASSLRTGDHEQY
V: TRBV29-1; J: TRBJ2-2; D: NA; CDR3: SVERGTGELF
V: TRBV20-1; J: TRBJ2-1; D: NA; CDR3: SARDPFHEQF
V: TRBV5-6; J: TRBJ2-7; D: NA; CDR3: ASSFLGSSYEQY
V: TRBV7-9; J: TRBJ2-1; D: NA; CDR3: ASSLTQQQF
V: TRBV7-2; J: TRBJ2-1; D: NA; CDR3: ASSRHNEQF
V: TRBV12-3/TRBV12-4; J: TRBJ1-1; D: NA; CDR3: ASSSITEAF
V: TRBV28; J: TRBJ2-1; D: NA; CDR3: ASSLLTAGEQF
V: TRBV10-3; J: TRBJ2-1; D: TRBD2; CDR3: AISELGTSYNEQF
V: TRBV29-1; J: TRBJ2-2; D: NA; CDR3: SVRQWNTGELF
V: TRBV29-1; J: TRBJ1-1; D: TRBD1; CDR3: SVGDRGYTEAF
V: TRBV20-1; J: TRBJ1-1; D: NA; CDR3: SASGAKSGNTEAF
V: TRBV2; J: TRBJ2-7; D: TRBD2; CDR3: ASSSSGRESEQY
V: TRBV9; J: TRBJ1-1; D: NA; CDR3: ASSAHMNTEAF
V: TRBV7-9; J: TRBJ1-2; D: TRBD1; CDR3: ASSLPSTGGNGYT
V: TRBV20-1; J: TRBJ2-7; D: TRBD1; CDR3: SAPLQGSSYEQY
V: TRBV2; J: TRBJ2-5; D: TRBD2; CDR3: ASSAPGRGVQETQY
V: TRBV5-1; J: TRBJ2-7; D: NA; CDR3: ASSWGDGPPY
V: TRBV7-2; J: TRBJ2-5; D: TRBD2; CDR3: ASSFGGLGRETQY
V: TRBV4-2; J: TRBJ2-7; D: TRBD1; CDR3: ASSQTGEGYEQY
V: TRBV4-1; J: TRBJ1-2; D: NA; CDR3: ASSQDGGRYT
V: TRBV7-6; J: TRBJ1-5; D: TRBD1; CDR3: ASSLSGTGNQPQH
V: TRBV29-1; J: TRBJ1-2; D: NA; CDR3: SVAYGNYGYT
V: TRBV9; J: TRBJ2-1; D: TRBD2; CDR3: ASSSGTSGGYQPF
V: TRBV11-1; J: TRBJ1-6; D: TRBD1; CDR3: ASSSTGSGNSPLH